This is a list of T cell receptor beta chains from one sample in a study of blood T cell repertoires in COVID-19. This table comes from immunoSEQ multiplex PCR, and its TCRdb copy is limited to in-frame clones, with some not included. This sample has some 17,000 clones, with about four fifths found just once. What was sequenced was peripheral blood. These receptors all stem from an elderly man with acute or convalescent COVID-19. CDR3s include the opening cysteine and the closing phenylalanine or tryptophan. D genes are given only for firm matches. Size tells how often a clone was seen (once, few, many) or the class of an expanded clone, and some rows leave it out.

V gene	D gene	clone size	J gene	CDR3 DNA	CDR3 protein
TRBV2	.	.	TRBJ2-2	TGTGCCAGCAGTTGGGGCCGCGCGAACACCGGGGAGCTGTTTTTT	CASSWGRANTGELFF
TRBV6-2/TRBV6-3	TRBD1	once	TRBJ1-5	TGTGCCAGCAGTTTTGGGACAGGGTCGGGTATTGGCAATCAGCCCCAGCATTTT	CASSFGTGSGIGNQPQHF
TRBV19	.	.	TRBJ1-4	TGTGCCAGTAGTATAAACAGGGTCGAAAAACTGTTTTTT	CASSINRVEKLFF
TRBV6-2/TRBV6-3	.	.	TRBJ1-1	TGTGCCAGCAGTTCAGGGATTCTGAACACTGAAGCTTTCTTT	CASSSGILNTEAFF
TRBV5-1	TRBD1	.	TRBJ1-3	TGCGCCAGCAGCTTGGGGACAGGAGCTGGAAACACCATATATTTT	CASSLGTGAGNTIYF
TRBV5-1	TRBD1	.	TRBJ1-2	TGCGCCAGCGGACAGGGGGGGATCTATGGCTACACCTTC	CASGQGGIYGYTF
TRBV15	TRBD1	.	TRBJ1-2	TGTGCCACCAGCAGAGATTTTGGTCGGGACAGCTTCTATGGCTACACCTTC	CATSRDFGRDSFYGYTF
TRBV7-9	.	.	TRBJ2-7	TGTGCCAGCAGCTTAGTCGGCGACAGGGGAGGGGAGCAGTACTTC	CASSLVGDRGGEQYF
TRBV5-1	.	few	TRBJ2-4	TGCGCCAGCAGCTTGGCCGGCGGGGAGGACATTCAGTACTTC	CASSLAGGEDIQYF
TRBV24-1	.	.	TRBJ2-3	TGTGCCACCAGTGATCCGCGGGCCGTCACAGATACGCAGTATTTT	CATSDPRAVTDTQYF
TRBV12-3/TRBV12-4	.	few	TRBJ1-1	TGTGCCACAGGGCCCGGGGGTACTGAAGCTTTCTTT	CATGPGGTEAFF
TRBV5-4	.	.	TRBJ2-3	TGTGCCAGCAGTTCGGCGGGGTCCACAGATACGCAGTATTTT	CASSSAGSTDTQYF
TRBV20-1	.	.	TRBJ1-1	TGCAGTGTTTCAGGGGTTACTGAAGCTTTCTTT	CSVSGVTEAFF
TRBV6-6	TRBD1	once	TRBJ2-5	TGTGCCAGCAGTTACCCGGGACAGGGGGCGCGGGAGACCCAGTACTTC	CASSYPGQGARETQYF
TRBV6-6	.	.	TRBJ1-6	TGTGCCAGCAGTTACGCGCGGGGGTCGGATTCACCCCTCCACTTT	CASSYARGSDSPLHF
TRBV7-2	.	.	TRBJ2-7	TGTGCCAGCAGCTTATCCCGCGGTCCCAGGGCCTACGAGCAGTACTTC	CASSLSRGPRAYEQYF
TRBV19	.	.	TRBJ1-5	TGTGCCAGTAGTATGTTTGGCGGAGCCGATAGCAATCAGCCCCAGCATTTT	CASSMFGGADSNQPQHF
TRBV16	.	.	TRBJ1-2	TGTGCCAGCAGCTTTCAACGGAACTATGGCTACACCTTC	CASSFQRNYGYTF
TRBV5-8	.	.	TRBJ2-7	TGTGCCAGCAGCTTGGGACAGGCCTCCTACGAGCAGTACTTC	CASSLGQASYEQYF
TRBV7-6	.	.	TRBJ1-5	TGTGCCAGCAGCTCGCAGGATAATCAGCCCCAGCATTTT	CASSSQDNQPQHF
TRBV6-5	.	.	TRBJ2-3	TGTGCCAGCACCCTGGGGGGGGCCGGAGATACGCAGTATTTT	CASTLGGAGDTQYF
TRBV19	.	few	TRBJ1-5	TGTGCCAGTAGTATCGGGGTCAGCCAGCCCCAGCATTTT	CASSIGVSQPQHF
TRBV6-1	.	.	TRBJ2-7	TGTGCCAGCAGTGAAGCCGGACCCAGGGGCTACGAGCAGTACTTC	CASSEAGPRGYEQYF
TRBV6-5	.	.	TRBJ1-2	TGTGCCAGCAGCAACAGGGAGGGTAACTATGGCTACACCTTC	CASSNREGNYGYTF
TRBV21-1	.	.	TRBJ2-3	TGTGCCAGCAGCAACCGACTAGCGGGGGACACAGATACGCAGTATTTT	CASSNRLAGDTDTQYF
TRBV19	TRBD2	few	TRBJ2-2	TGTGCCAGTAGGGAGACTAGCGGGGGGACCACCGGGGAGCTGTTTTTT	CASRETSGGTTGELFF
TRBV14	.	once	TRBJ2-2	TGTGCCAGCAGCCAAGTAAAACTAGCATCTCAGGTGCTATTAGCCGGGGAGCTGTTTTTT	CASSQVKLASQVLLAGELFF
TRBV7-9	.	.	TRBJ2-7	TGTGCCAGCAGCTTAGCCGCGCCAGGGGCAGGATACGAGCAGTACTTC	CASSLAAPGAGYEQYF
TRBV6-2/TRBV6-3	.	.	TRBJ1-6	TGTGCCAGCAGCGACTTAACCGATTATTCACCCCTCCACTTT	CASSDLTDYSPLHF
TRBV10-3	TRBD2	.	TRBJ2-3	TGTGCCATCGGGGCGGGGGGCACAGATACGCAGTATTTT	CAIGAGGTDTQYF
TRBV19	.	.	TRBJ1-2	TGTGCCAGTACCTCATACGGCAGGGATGGCTACACCTTC	CASTSYGRDGYTF
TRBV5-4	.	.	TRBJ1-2	TGTGCCAGCAGCTTGCCGAGTGGTGTCTATGGCTACACCTTC	CASSLPSGVYGYTF
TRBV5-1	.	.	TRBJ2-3	TGCGCCAGCAGCTTGGTCCGGACTAGCACAGATACGCAGTATTTT	CASSLVRTSTDTQYF
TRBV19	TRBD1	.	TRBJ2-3	TGTGCCACCGAAATACAGGGGGGAAAGTTCGCAGATACGCAGTATTTT	CATEIQGGKFADTQYF
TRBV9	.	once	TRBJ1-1	TGTGCCAGCAGCGTAGGAGCGAACACTGAAGCTTTCTTT	CASSVGANTEAFF
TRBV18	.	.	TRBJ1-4	TGTGCCAGCTCACCGCGAGGGAGGGTGGAGGAAAAACTGTTTTTT	CASSPRGRVEEKLFF
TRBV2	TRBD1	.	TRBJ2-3	TGTGCCAGCAGAGGGACAGGGGGAGATACGCAGTATTTT	CASRGTGGDTQYF
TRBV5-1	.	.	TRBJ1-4	TGCGCCAGCAGCTGGAACCCCCAGGGGCAGAGGATTGAAAAACTGTTTTTT	CASSWNPQGQRIEKLFF